The table lists the clone carrying this TCR beta chain with many counts. Its antigen is as yet unknown. Building of the TCR beta libraries involved iRepertoire HTBI primers and Arm-PCR of CDR3 regions. TCRdb re-called the multiplex PCR reads with MiXCR, one entry per CDR3 protein. The sample lists 500,000 to 700,000 distinct CDR3 sequences; around 30% were seen once. This sample stems from a study of regulatory T cells in long-lasting Graves disease. Study results and caveats: Examination was confined to peripheral blood, excluding thyroid tissue. TCR diversity was lower in persistent Graves' patients than in newly diagnosed ones.

V lost 3 bases and J lost 0, with 8 bases in between. Germline lookup yields CDR1 MNHGY and CDR2 SVAAGI. This CDR3 has 14 residues. Stated time point: persistent/refractory GD, antithyroid drugs over 5 years with positive TRAb. TCR sequences were obtained from RNA taken from PBMCs. This TCR derives from a female donor with Graves disease. The V call is TRBV6-9, the J call TRBJ1-1; D is ambiguous. This specimen was peripheral blood mononuclear cells (PBMCs), taken when the disease was refractory, from a patient treated with antithyroid drugs. CDR3 coding DNA: TGTGCCAGCAGTTACGAGGGAATGAACACTGAAGCTTTCTTT. It yields the protein CASSYEGMNTEAFF.